The rows below give T cell receptor beta chains drawn from one sample of a study of T cell responses to AZD1222 COVID-19 vaccine. TCRdb keeps only in-frame clones here, not all; method: immunoSEQ multiplex PCR. This table holds about 140,000 clones, roughly 92% found once. Specimen: peripheral blood, collected on day 0 of AZD1222 vaccination. These receptors came from an adult in good health. Each CDR3 is given with its conserved first and last residue. Each record gives: D gene, clone size, V gene, J gene, CDR3 DNA, CDR3 protein. D genes are given only for firm matches. A row's size may be missing; if present it is once, few, many or a size class.

>.|.|TRBV6-5|TRBJ2-3
TGTGCCAGCACCAACGGGGCAGGTGGCACAGATACGCAGTATTTT
CASTNGAGGTDTQYF
>TRBD1|medium-sized|TRBV10-1|TRBJ1-6
TGCGCCAGACAGGGGCGAAATTCACCCCTCCACTTT
CARQGRNSPLHF
>.|.|TRBV28|TRBJ1-1
TGTGCCAGCACTGGGAACACTGAAGCTTTCTTT
CASTGNTEAFF
>.|.|TRBV2|TRBJ2-7
TGTGCCAGCAGCGGCCGAGGGAATAGGAGGGACACGAAAGGGCCATACGAGCAGTACTTC
CASSGRGNRRDTKGPYEQYF
>TRBD1|.|TRBV2|TRBJ2-7
TGTGCCAGCAGTATCCAGGGGGAGAATTATTCCTACGAGCAGTACTTC
CASSIQGENYSYEQYF
>.|.|TRBV5-1|TRBJ1-4
TGCGCCAGCAGCTTCGGGGCAACTAATGAAAAACTGTTTTTT
CASSFGATNEKLFF
>TRBD2|.|TRBV20-1|TRBJ2-1
TGCAGTGCTAGTTACGTAGCGGGAGGGCCTGGTCGGACGGAGCAGTTCTTC
CSASYVAGGPGRTEQFF
>TRBD1|.|TRBV7-8|TRBJ2-1
TGTGCCAGCAGCTCCCGGGACAGCCGCTTCGATGAGCAGTTCTTC
CASSSRDSRFDEQFF
>.|.|TRBV2|TRBJ1-4
TGTGCCAGCAGTAGGGAGACCCTAAATGAAAAACTGTTTTTT
CASSRETLNEKLFF
>TRBD1|few|TRBV5-1|TRBJ2-5
TGCGCCAGCAGCCCGACAGGGTCTAAAGAGACCCAGTACTTC
CASSPTGSKETQYF
>.|.|TRBV30|TRBJ1-6
TGTGCCTGGATGACAGGATATTCACCCCTCCACTTT
CAWMTGYSPLHF
>.|.|TRBV6-5|TRBJ1-2
TGTGCCAGCAGTTACCTGGCGGACTATGGCTACACCTTC
CASSYLADYGYTF
>TRBD1|.|TRBV11-2|TRBJ2-1
TGTGCCAGCACCCCGGGGACAGGGGGCCTGAATGAGCAGTTCTTC
CASTPGTGGLNEQFF
>TRBD2|.|TRBV28|TRBJ2-7
TGTGCCAGCAGACGGGGACTAGCGGGAGGTTTCGAGCAGTACTTC
CASRRGLAGGFEQYF
>.|.|TRBV28|TRBJ1-1
TGTGCCACCTACCAGGGGCAGGAGACTGAAGCTTTCTTT
CATYQGQETEAFF
>TRBD1|.|TRBV7-9|TRBJ2-2
TGTGCCAGCAGTCTCGGGGGGATCGGGACAGGGGCCGGGGAGCTGTTTTTT
CASSLGGIGTGAGELFF
>.|.|TRBV28|TRBJ1-5
TGTGCCAGCAGCCGAAACAGGGCTGGGAGCAATCAGCCCCAGCATTTT
CASSRNRAGSNQPQHF
>.|.|TRBV27|TRBJ2-7
TGTGCCAGCAGTTTGAACAGGGCTTACGAGCAGTACTTC
CASSLNRAYEQYF
>TRBD2|.|TRBV5-1|TRBJ2-2
TGCGCCAGCAGCCCGCGACTAGCGGGAGGCCAGAACACCGGGGAGCTGTTTTTT
CASSPRLAGGQNTGELFF
>TRBD1|.|TRBV11-3|TRBJ2-5
TGTGCCAGCAGCTTATCGGACAGGGGGCGGCAAGAGACCCAGTACTTC
CASSLSDRGRQETQYF
>.|.|TRBV30|TRBJ1-6
TGTGCCTGGAGTGTACCGACAGGCAGGTCACCCCTCCACTTT
CAWSVPTGRSPLHF
>.|.|TRBV30|TRBJ1-5
TGTGCCTGGAGTGTAGAAGGGTATCAGCCCCAGCATTTT
CAWSVEGYQPQHF
>.|.|TRBV5-1|TRBJ2-7
TGCGCCAGCAGGTTGAATAGCGGAGAGGTATACGAGCAGTACTTC
CASRLNSGEVYEQYF
>TRBD2|.|TRBV6-5|TRBJ2-7
TGTGCCAGCAGCCTTGTCAGCGGGAGGGCCGGGGAGCAGTACTTC
CASSLVSGRAGEQYF
>.|.|TRBV3-1/TRBV3-2|TRBJ1-5
TGTGCCAGCAGCCTTTTTAATCAGCCCCAGCATTTT
CASSLFNQPQHF
>.|.|TRBV3-1/TRBV3-2|TRBJ1-2
TGTGCCAGCAGCCAAGGAGGGTCCCGTGGGGGCTACACCTTC
CASSQGGSRGGYTF
>TRBD1|.|TRBV7-9|TRBJ1-2
TGTGCCAGCAGCTTAGGGACAGGGGGCGCAACGGATGGCTACACCTTC
CASSLGTGGATDGYTF
>.|.|TRBV5-4|TRBJ1-2
TGTGCCAGCAGCTTACAGGGTGGATATGGCTACACCTTC
CASSLQGGYGYTF
>.|.|TRBV29-1|TRBJ1-3
TGCAGCGTTGAATTAGGGGAGAAGAAGGACACCATATATTTT
CSVELGEKKDTIYF
>TRBD1|.|TRBV30|TRBJ1-3
TGTGCCTGGACCAACGACAGGGGGAGAGGAGGAAACACCATATATTTT
CAWTNDRGRGGNTIYF
>.|.|TRBV18|TRBJ1-2
TGTGCCAGCTCCGAATACAGATCTAACTATGGCTACACCTTC
CASSEYRSNYGYTF